This TCR beta chain is from a study of CD8+CD57+ T cells in acquired aplastic anemia. Study-level information: The average for DNA from sorted CD4+ and CD8+ cells was roughly 3 ug. Study-wide results and limits: Both patients and controls carried the same twenty-nine CD8+ CDR3 sequences.

Patients who underwent sequencing had shown CD8+CD57+ cell expansion by flow cytometry. The patients all had a severe acquired aplastic anemia diagnosis. Germline assignment: CDR1 MNHEY and CDR2 SMNVEV (reference sequence). Between the trimmed V and J ends, which lost 4 bases and 6 bases, there was a span of 13 bases. This CDR3 spans 13 amino acids. With respect to this clonotype: As yet, its antigen is unknown.

Both TCR beta VDJ combination and CDR3 sequence profiling were carried out. Genomic DNA was the template for this profiling. TCRdb re-called the reads with MiXCR, one entry per CDR3 protein. The repertoire has roughly 190,000 distinct CDR3 sequences, 48% of them found once; the top ten carry over 7.5%. The source of this sequence is a human donor with aplastic anemia. The rearrangement uses TRBV27 and TRBJ2-7; D possibly corresponds to TRBD2 (5 bases). Source material: sorted CD4+, CD8+, or CD8+CD57+ T cells (not recorded which) from PBMCs. The CDR3 bases are TGTGCCAGCAGTTACTCGGGGTTGAGCGAGCAGTACTTC. This codes for CASSYSGLSEQYF.